The 13 T cell receptor beta chains given below trace back to one sample, sequenced in a study of cytomegalovirus exposure and HLA in healthy donors. PCR primers comprised 60 Vbeta and 13 Jbeta primers. The data were produced by immunoSEQ multiplex PCR, yet TCRdb's version contains in-frame clones alone and is incomplete. The listing records roughly 220,000 clones. The specimen sequenced was PBMCs. The receptor source for this set is a girl aged 2-10 years in good health and CMV-seropositive.

This chain uses TRBV18 with TRBJ2-1; 7 bases line up with TRBD1. The V gene's germline CDR1 is KGHSH and CDR2 LQKENI. This CDR3 has 14 amino acids. V lost 6 bases to trimming and J lost 2 bases; unmatched junction nucleotides: 4. The CDR3 coding sequence is TGTGCCAGCTCGGGGGACAGTACCTACAATGAGCAGTTCTTC. It yields the protein CASSGDSTYNEQFF.

The chain is built from TRBV11-3 and TRBJ1-1, with TRBD1 matching 7 bases. The length of the CDR3 is 14 residues. Germline trimming cut 5 bases from V and 2 bases from J; bases unmatched to any gene: 5. Germline CDR1 reads SGHNT; CDR2 reads YENEEA. CDR3 nucleotides: TGTGCCAGCAGCCTAGGGGGCACAAACACTGAAGCTTTCTTT. This translates into CASSLGGTNTEAFF.

The chain combines TRBV6-6 with TRBJ2-7; D is unclear. CDR3 size: 13 residues. Germline CDR1 MNHNY, CDR2 SVGAGI (reference sequence). Deletions cut 6 bases from V and 7 bases from J, with 16 bases between. CDR3: CASSPSLTGEQYF. CDR3 bases: TGTGCCAGCAGCCCTAGTCTCACCGGGGAGCAGTACTTC.

This chain links TRBV6-5 with TRBJ2-3; D is possibly TRBD1 (6 bases). Per the germline V gene, CDR1 is MNHEY and CDR2 is SVGAGI. Trimming pared 6 bases from V and 3 bases from J, leaving 10 bases between. This CDR3 has 13 residues. This CDR3 is CASSTQGTDTQYF. CDR3 DNA: TGTGCCAGCAGCACACAGGGAACAGATACGCAGTATTTT.

Regarding this clone: The same CDR3 is also encoded by other DNA sequences in this sample. The chain recombines TRBV27 with TRBJ1-2; D possibly corresponds to TRBD1 (5 bases). From germline, CDR1 is MNHEY and CDR2 SMNVEV (reference sequence). The CDR3 loop spans 14 amino acids. The V end was cut by 2 bases, the J end by 2 bases, with 9 bases between. Here the CDR3 reads CASSLGAGNYGYTF. CDR3 DNA sequence: TGTGCCAGCAGTTTAGGGGCGGGGAACTATGGCTACACCTTC.

The CDR3 region is CASSYGGGYQETQYF. Written as DNA, the CDR3 is TGTGCCAGCAGTTACGGCGGGGGCTACCAAGAGACCCAGTACTTC. The chain has TRBV6-5 and TRBJ2-5, with D tentatively TRBD2 (7 bases). CDR1 is MNHEY and CDR2 is SVGAGI in the germline V gene. This CDR3 is 15 amino acids long. V was shortened by 2 bases and J by 0 bases, with 10 bases between the two germline ends.

V usage is TRBV4-1 and J usage is TRBJ2-7, with a weak D call TRBD2 (6 bases). The CDR3 spans 16 residues. CDR1 is MGHRA, CDR2 YSYEKL, per germline. With 0 bases removed from V and 2 bases from J, the gap between germline ends came to 14 bases. This CDR3 is CASSQDGRGRTYEQYF. The DNA for the CDR3 is TGCGCCAGCAGCCAAGACGGACGGGGGAGAACCTACGAGCAGTACTTC.

The chain is built from TRBV5-1 and TRBJ2-7; TRBD1 aligns across 8 bases. Losses at the gene ends were 3 bases for V and 4 bases for J; bases not matched to a gene: 9. In germline, CDR1 is SGHRS, CDR2 YFSETQ. CDR3 length equals 15 residues. Written as DNA, the CDR3 is TGCGCCAGCAGCTCCACGGGACAGGAACTGTACGAGCAGTACTTC. Residues: CASSSTGQELYEQYF.

The rearrangement uses TRBV10-3 and TRBJ2-3; unclear D gene. This CDR3 is 11 amino acids long. Germline V gives CDR1 ENHRY, CDR2 SYGVKD. V lost 8 bases to trimming and J lost 6 bases, with 9 bases between them. DNA for the CDR3: TGTGCCATCTCAGGATCGGATACGCAGTATTTT. The encoded protein is CAISGSDTQYF.

The chain has TRBV30 and TRBJ2-5, with 7 bases that match TRBD2. The J call may not be correct, given that the DNA end is closer to TRBJ2-7. The CDR3 sequence is 14 residues long. Looked up from germline, CDR1 is GTSNPN and CDR2 is SVGIG (reference sequence). The CDR3 reads CAWSAGGGPYEQYF. The CDR3 DNA reads TGTGCCTGGAGTGCGGGGGGAGGCCCCTACGAGCAGTACTTC.

The CDR3: CASIPRGGVGVNTEAFF. The CDR3 DNA follows: TGTGCCAGCATCCCGAGGGGAGGGGTTGGGGTGAACACTGAAGCTTTCTTT. This chain connects TRBV7-9 to TRBJ1-1, with D possibly TRBD1 on 5 matching bases. From germline, CDR1 is SEHNR and CDR2 FQNEAQ (reference sequence). Trimming left V 7 bases short and J 0 bases short, with 21 bases between. The CDR3 has 17 residues.

The chain links TRBV6-1 to TRBJ1-2, with D possibly being TRBD1 (6 bases). Trimming took 4 bases from V and 5 from J, leaving 20 bases between them. Germline V gene data show CDR1 as MNHNS and CDR2 as SASEGT. The CDR3 consists of 16 residues. DNA of the CDR3: TGTGCCAGCAGTGGGTTAAACCGACAGGCAATATATGGCTACACCTTC. Its protein is CASSGLNRQAIYGYTF.

The rearrangement uses TRBV27 and TRBJ2-1; tentative D call: TRBD2 (6 bases). CDR1 is MNHEY and CDR2 is SMNVEV in the germline V gene (reference sequence). The CDR3 length is 16 residues. Trimming left V 5 bases short and J 1 base short, with 15 bases between. The CDR3 DNA is TGTGCCAGCAGTCCGGAGGGAGAGGGGTCCTACAATGAGCAGTTCTTC. Protein product: CASSPEGEGSYNEQFF.